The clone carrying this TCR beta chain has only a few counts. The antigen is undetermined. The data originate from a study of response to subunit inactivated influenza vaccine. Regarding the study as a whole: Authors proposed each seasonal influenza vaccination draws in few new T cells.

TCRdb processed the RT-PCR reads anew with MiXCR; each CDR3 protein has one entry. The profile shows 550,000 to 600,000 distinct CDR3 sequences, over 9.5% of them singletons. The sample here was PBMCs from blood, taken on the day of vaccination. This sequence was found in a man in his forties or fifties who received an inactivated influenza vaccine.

The CDR3 loop reads CASTVSSYNEQFF. CDR3 nucleotides: TGTGCCAGCACAGTCAGCTCCTACAATGAGCAGTTCTTC. This rearrangement joins TRBV12-3 or TRBV12-4 to TRBJ2-1, with D unresolved. V was pared by 7 bases and J by 0 bases, with 7 bases between. The CDR3 consists of 13 residues.